The present T cell receptor (beta chain) was sequenced within a study of T-cell memory formation after mild COVID-19. This clonotype was counted a few times. TCRdb analysed the 5' RACE reads with MiXCR anew, one entry per CDR3 protein. This sample has more than 100,000 distinct CDR3 sequences, with approximately 6.2% found just once. Trimming at V came to 5 bases and at J to 4 bases, leaving 2 bases not matched to a gene. Germline V gives CDR1 SEHNR, CDR2 FQNEAQ (reference sequence). The CDR3 contains 13 residues. This TCR came from an adult woman who had mild COVID-19 (a few samples of this study predate the infection). Cell type and time point are not known. The J gene is TRBJ1-2, the V gene TRBV7-9, with TRBD1 matching over 9 bases. Sample: PBMCs or a T cell subset sorted from them (not recorded which). The chain's CDR3 is CASSRDRVYGYTF. The CDR3 DNA sequence: TGTGCCAGCAGCCGGGACAGGGTCTATGGCTACACCTTC.